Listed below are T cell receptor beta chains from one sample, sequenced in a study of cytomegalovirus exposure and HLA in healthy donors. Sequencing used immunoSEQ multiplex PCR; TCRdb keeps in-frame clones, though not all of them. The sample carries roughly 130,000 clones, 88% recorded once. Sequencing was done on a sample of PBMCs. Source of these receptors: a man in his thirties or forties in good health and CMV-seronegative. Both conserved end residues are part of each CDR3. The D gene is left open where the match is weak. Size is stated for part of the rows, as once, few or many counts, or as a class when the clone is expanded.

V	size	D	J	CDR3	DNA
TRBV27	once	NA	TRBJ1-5	CASSPGVRQPQHF	TGTGCCAGCAGTCCTGGAGTACGGCAGCCCCAGCATTTT
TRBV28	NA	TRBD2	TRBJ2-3	CASRLAGVADTQYF	TGTGCCAGCAGGTTAGCGGGAGTCGCAGATACGCAGTATTTT
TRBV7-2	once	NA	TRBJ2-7	CASSLVDSFYEQYF	TGTGCCAGCAGCTTAGTCGACAGCTTCTACGAGCAGTACTTC
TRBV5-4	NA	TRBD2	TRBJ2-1	CASSLVASGTNEQFF	TGTGCCAGCAGCTTGGTGGCTAGCGGGACTAATGAGCAGTTCTTC
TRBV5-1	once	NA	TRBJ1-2	CASSEGDTNYGYTF	TGCGCCAGCAGCGAAGGGGATACTAACTATGGCTACACCTTC
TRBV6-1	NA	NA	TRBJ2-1	CASNSWRGREFF	TGTGCCAGCAACTCCTGGAGGGGGAGGGAGTTCTTC
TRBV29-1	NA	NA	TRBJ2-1	CSVERGSYNEQFF	TGCAGCGTTGAACGGGGTTCCTACAATGAGCAGTTCTTC
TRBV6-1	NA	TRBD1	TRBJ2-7	CASRGTGAVSYEQYF	TGTGCCAGCAGAGGGACAGGGGCCGTCTCCTACGAGCAGTACTTC
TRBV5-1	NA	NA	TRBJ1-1	CASSPRDTQNTEAFF	TGCGCCAGCAGCCCGAGGGACACCCAGAACACTGAAGCTTTCTTT
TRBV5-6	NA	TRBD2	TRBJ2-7	CASSFSGGGYEQYF	TGTGCCAGCAGCTTCAGCGGGGGGGGCTACGAGCAGTACTTC
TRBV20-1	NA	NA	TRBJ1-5	CSAKGVQPQHF	TGCAGTGCTAAAGGGGTTCAGCCCCAGCATTTT
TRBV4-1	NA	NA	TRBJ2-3	CASSLGRGQDTQYF	TGCGCCAGCAGCCTCGGGCGGGGTCAAGATACGCAGTATTTT
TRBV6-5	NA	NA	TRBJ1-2	CASNGGNGYTF	TGTGCCAGCAACGGGGGAAATGGCTACACCTTC
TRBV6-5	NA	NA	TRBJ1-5	CASSYSAGGGNQPQHF	TGTGCCAGCAGTTACAGTGCGGGGGGAGGCAATCAGCCCCAGCATTTT
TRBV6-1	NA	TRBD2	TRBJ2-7	CASRDRYAGVSVF	TGTGCCAGCAGGGATAGATATGCGGGGGTATCCGTATTC
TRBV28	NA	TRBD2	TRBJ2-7	CARIRLAGGAYEQYF	TGTGCCAGGATAAGGCTAGCGGGAGGAGCCTACGAGCAGTACTTC
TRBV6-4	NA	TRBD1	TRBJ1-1	CASSDHRGTEAFF	TGTGCCAGCAGTGACCACAGGGGGACTGAAGCTTTCTTT
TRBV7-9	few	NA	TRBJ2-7	CASSRQASSYEQYF	TGTGCCAGCAGTCGACAGGCCAGCTCCTACGAGCAGTACTTC
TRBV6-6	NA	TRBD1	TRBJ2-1	CASSQSTGRNEQFF	TGTGCCAGCAGTCAATCGACAGGGCGAAATGAGCAGTTCTTC
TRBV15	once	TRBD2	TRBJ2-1	CATSRDLSGSFNGEQFF	TGTGCCACCAGCAGAGATCTTAGCGGGAGTTTTAATGGGGAGCAGTTCTTC
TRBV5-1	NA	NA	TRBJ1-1	CASSFGAANTEAFF	TGCGCCAGCAGCTTTGGAGCAGCGAACACTGAAGCTTTCTTT